This TCR beta chain was observed in a study of persistence of HIV-infected CD4 T cells. The stimulus was an HIV-1 Gag 15-mer peptide pool, approximately 0.93 ug/peptide/mL. Responding CD4+ T cells were sorted by upregulation of both CD40 ligand and CD69. Sequencing used immunoSEQ version 4 in survey mode. Clones were sequenced by immunoSEQ multiplex PCR, and TCRdb holds only the in-frame ones, with some missing. The data show 20,000 to 25,000 clones, with around 74% seen just once and about 1.8% held by the top ten. Comments on this clone: The antigen is not known.

Germline V gives CDR1 MDHEN, CDR2 SYDVKM. Trimming removed 2 bases at V and 1 base at J, with 7 bases between. The CDR3 spans 14 residues. Sequencing was performed on CD4+ T cells sorted from PBMCs after 18-hour stimulation, taken from a patient who received antiretroviral therapy. The rearrangement joins TRBV28 to TRBJ2-3, with a tentative D call TRBD1 (6 bases). This TCR derives from an adult man with HIV who was CMV-seropositive. The CDR3, as DNA: TGTGCCAGCAGTTTAAACAGGGGCACAGATACGCAGTATTTT. It yields the protein CASSLNRGTDTQYF.